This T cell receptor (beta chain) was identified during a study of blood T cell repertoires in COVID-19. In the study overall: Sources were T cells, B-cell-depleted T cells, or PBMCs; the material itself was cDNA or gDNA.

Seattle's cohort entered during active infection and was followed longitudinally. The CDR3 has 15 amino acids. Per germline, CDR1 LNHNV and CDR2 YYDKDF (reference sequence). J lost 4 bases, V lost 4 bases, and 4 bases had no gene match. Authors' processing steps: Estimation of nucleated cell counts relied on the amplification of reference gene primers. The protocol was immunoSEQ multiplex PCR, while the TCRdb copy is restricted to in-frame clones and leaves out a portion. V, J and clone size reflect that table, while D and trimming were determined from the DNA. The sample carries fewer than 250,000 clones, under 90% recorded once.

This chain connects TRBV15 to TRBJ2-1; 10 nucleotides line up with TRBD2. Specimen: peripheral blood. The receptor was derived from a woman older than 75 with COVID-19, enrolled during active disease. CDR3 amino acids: CATSTAGGLYNEQFF. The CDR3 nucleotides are TGTGCCACCAGCACAGCGGGGGGGCTATACAATGAGCAGTTCTTC. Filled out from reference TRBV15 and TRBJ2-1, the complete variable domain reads DAMVIQNPRYQVTQFGKPVTLSCSQTLNHNVMYWYQQKSSQAPKLLFHYYDKDFNNEADTPDNFQSRRPNTSFCFLDIRSPGLGDTAMYLCATSTAGGLYNEQFFGPGTRLTVL.